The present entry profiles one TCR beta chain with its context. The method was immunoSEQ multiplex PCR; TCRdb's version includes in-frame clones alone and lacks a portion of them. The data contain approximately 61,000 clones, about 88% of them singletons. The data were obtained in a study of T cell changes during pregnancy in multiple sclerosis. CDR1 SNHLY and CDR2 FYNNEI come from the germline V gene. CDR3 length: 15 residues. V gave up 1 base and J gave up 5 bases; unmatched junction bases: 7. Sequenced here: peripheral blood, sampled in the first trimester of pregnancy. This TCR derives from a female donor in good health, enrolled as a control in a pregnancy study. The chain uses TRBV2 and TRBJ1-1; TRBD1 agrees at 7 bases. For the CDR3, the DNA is TGTGCCAGCAGTGAAGGGCGACAGGGAAGGACTGAAGCTTTCTTT. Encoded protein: CASSEGRQGRTEAFF.